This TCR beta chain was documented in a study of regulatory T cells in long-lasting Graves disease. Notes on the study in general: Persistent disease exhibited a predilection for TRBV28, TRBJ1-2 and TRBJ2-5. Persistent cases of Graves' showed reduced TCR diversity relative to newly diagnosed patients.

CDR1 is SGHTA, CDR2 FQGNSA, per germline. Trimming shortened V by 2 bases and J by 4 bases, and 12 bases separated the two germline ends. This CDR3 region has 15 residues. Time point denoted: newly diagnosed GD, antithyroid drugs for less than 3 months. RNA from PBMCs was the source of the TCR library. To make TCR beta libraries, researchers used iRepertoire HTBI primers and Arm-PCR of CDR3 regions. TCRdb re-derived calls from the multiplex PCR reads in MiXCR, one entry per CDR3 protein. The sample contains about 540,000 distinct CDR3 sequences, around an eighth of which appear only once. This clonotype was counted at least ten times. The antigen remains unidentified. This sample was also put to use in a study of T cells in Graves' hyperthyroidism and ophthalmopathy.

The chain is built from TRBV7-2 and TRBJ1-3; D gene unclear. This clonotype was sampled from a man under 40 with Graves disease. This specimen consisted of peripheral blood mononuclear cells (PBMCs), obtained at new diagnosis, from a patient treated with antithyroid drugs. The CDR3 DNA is TGTGCCAGCAGCTTACAACCGGGAGCCGGAAACACCATATATTTT. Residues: CASSLQPGAGNTIYF.